This T cell receptor (beta chain) was recovered during a study of blood T cell repertoires in COVID-19. Participants' reported clinical history set cohort assignment. Two negative PCRs, clearance, or symptom resolution had been documented for recovered Cohort 3 donors. V dropped 1 base and J dropped 2 bases, with 9 bases sitting between them. The CDR3 loop spans 15 amino acids. CDR1 is SGHAT and CDR2 is FQNNGV in the germline V gene. Clones were read by immunoSEQ multiplex PCR, and TCRdb kept only the in-frame ones, dropping some. The sample consists of some 400,000 clones, around 91% of them appearing once.

Material for sequencing was PBMCs or T cells enriched from blood (not recorded which). The clonotype originates from a young man who had recovered from COVID-19. The chain is built from TRBV11-2 and TRBJ2-1; no reliable D call. CDR3 nucleotide sequence: TGTGCCAGCAGCTTAGGACTTACCACCTACAATGAGCAGTTCTTC. It is translated as CASSLGLTTYNEQFF.